One sample yielded the 18 T cell receptor gamma chains listed below, sequenced in a study of gamma-delta chains in newborns, infants, children. TCRdb fed the reads into CATT to redo clone calling. The sample shows over 140 gamma-chain clones, about three fifths of them seen only once. Sequenced material: blood. All receptors come from a child who was a newborn, infant or young child, either healthy, febrile or measles-vaccinated (not recorded which).

In its sample, this clone is hyperexpanded. The chain employs TRGV9 and TRGJP. V lost 0 bases to trimming and J lost 6 bases; unmatched junction nucleotides: 2. Germline CDR1 GITISATS, CDR2 ISYDGTV (reference sequence). The CDR3 totals 16 residues. Written as DNA, the CDR3 is TGTGCCTTGTGGGAGGTGAGAGAGTTGGGCAAAAAAATCAAGGTATTT. Residues: CALWEVRELGKKIKVF.

By share of the sample, this clone is hyperexpanded. The chain combines TRGV3 with TRGJP. V lost 2 bases and J lost 4; bases outside the gene matches: 2. The CDR3 is 16 residues long. Germline lookup yields CDR1 VTNTFY and CDR2 YDVSTARD (reference sequence). The CDR3 is CATWDNQELGKKIKVF. For the CDR3, the DNA is TGTGCCACCTGGGACAACCAAGAGTTGGGCAAAAAAATCAAGGTATTT.

This clone is classed as hyperexpanded. Other DNA sequences in this specimen translate into the identical CDR3. The genes are TRGV9 and TRGJP. TCRdb is silent on the J gene; assignment here came from matching the DNA to germline. The trim removed 0 bases at V and 7 bases at J, leaving 3 bases unmatched. Germline V lookup: CDR1 GITISATS, CDR2 ISYDGTV (reference sequence). There are 16 residues in the CDR3. As DNA, the CDR3 is TGTGCCTTGTGGGAGGTGCGGGAGTTGGGCAAAAAAATCAAGGTATTT. As protein: CALWEVRELGKKIKVF.

J is TRGJP and V is TRGV9. TCRdb lists no J gene, so it was determined here by aligning the DNA to germline. The germline V gene encodes CDR1 GITISATS and CDR2 ISYDGTV (reference sequence). The CDR3 consists of 16 residues. Germline trimming cut 2 bases from V and 6 bases from J; bases unmatched to any gene: 4. Written as DNA, the CDR3 is TGTGCCTTGTGGGAGGCAGGAGAGTTGGGCAAAAAAATCAAGGTATTT. Translation gives CALWEAGELGKKIKVF.

Turning to this clone: A far larger clone is a single base away, which makes a read error likely. The chain is built from TRGV9 and TRGJP. Here the J gene came from matching the DNA to germline, since TCRdb omits it. The trim removed 0 bases at V and 10 bases at J, leaving 3 bases unmatched. This CDR3 is built from 15 residues. The germline V gene has CDR1 GITISATS and CDR2 ISYDGTV (reference sequence). CDR3 loop: CALWEVILGKKIKVF. CDR3 nucleotide sequence: TGTGCCTTGTGGGAGGTGATTTTGGGCAAAAAAATCAAGGTATTT.

This clone was observed once. A read error may be the cause here, since a much bigger clone is one base away. At the DNA level, this CDR3 is encoded by other sequences in the same sample as well. The chain has TRGV5 and TRGJ1 or TRGJ2. No J segment appears in TCRdb, so it was assigned here by matching the sequence to germline. Germline V gives CDR1 VINAFY, CDR2 YDVSNSKD. The CDR3 is 13 amino acids. The CDR3 spells CATWDRHYYKKLF. In nucleotides, the CDR3 is TGTGCCACATGGGACAGGCATTATTATAAGAAACTCTTT.

This clone is deemed large. V gene TRGV3 combines with J gene TRGJ1 or TRGJ2. Germline V gene lookup returns CDR1 VTNTFY and CDR2 YDVSTARD (reference sequence). V was pared by 0 bases and J by 1 base, with 0 bases of the junction left unmatched. The CDR3 is 13 residues long. The CDR3, as DNA: TGTGCCACCTGGGACAGGAATTATTATAAGAAACTCTTT. This encodes CATWDRNYYKKLF.

On this clone: The sample holds other DNA sequences that translate to the same CDR3. CDR3 sequence: CALWEAFQELGKKIKVF. DNA of the CDR3: TGTGCCTTGTGGGAGGCGTTTCAAGAGTTGGGCAAAAAAATCAAGGTATTT. The chain uses TRGV9 and TRGJP. No J gene was available from TCRdb, and it was assigned here by a germline match of the DNA. The CDR3 has 17 amino acids. Looked up from germline, CDR1 is GITISATS and CDR2 is ISYDGTV (reference sequence). The V and J ends lost 2 bases and 4 bases, in that order; junction bases with no gene match: 5.

This clone was detected once. A much larger clone lies one base from this, so it may be a read error. Other DNA sequences in the same sample also yield this CDR3. This sequence joins TRGV9 and TRGJP. As TCRdb names no J gene, one was assigned here on the basis of a DNA match to germline. Germline loops: CDR1 GITISATS, CDR2 ISYDGTV (reference sequence). The CDR3 contains 15 residues. This CDR3 reads CALWEQELGKKIKVF. CDR3 DNA sequence: TGTGCCCTGTGGGAGCAAGAGTTGGGCAAAAAAATCAAGGTATTT.

As concerns this clone: The DNA is left out, because the CDR3 cannot be placed on it with certainty; the CDR3 is given as TCRdb lists it. Other DNA sequences in this specimen translate into the identical CDR3. The V gene call is TRGV8, and the J gene call is absent. The CDR3 adds up to 30 amino acids, both ends counted. Germline V gives CDR1 VENAVY, CDR2 YDSYNSRV. CDR3 in amino acids: CATWGIIIRNSLAVEQHLLSQVSIGRIQHF.

With regard to this clone: One base separates it from a far larger clone, so it is likely a read error. CDR3 in DNA: TGTGCCTTGTGGGAGGTGGGGGAGTTGGGCAAAAAAGTCAAGGTATTT. Its translation is CALWEVGELGKKVKVF. The chain couples TRGV9 to TRGJP. The J gene is not listed in TCRdb, so it was assigned here from a DNA match to germline. This CDR3 spans 16 amino acids. The germline CDR1 and CDR2 sequences are GITISATS and ISYDGTV (reference sequence).

With respect to this clone: With a much larger clone just one base away, this may be a read error. The same CDR3 can be traced to other DNA sequences in this sample. The V gene is TRGV2, the J gene TRGJP2. TCRdb leaves out the J gene; it was filled in here by matching the DNA to germline. The germline V gene encodes CDR1 EGSNGY and CDR2 YDSYNSKV. Trimming took 0 bases from V and 7 from J; bases not matched to a gene: 8. The CDR3 sequence is 15 residues long. CDR3 in DNA: TGTGCCACCTGGGACGGGCCACGCGATGATTGGATCAAGACGTTT. It translates to CATWDGPRDDWIKTF.

The sample holds a few counts of this clone. The chain combines TRGV2 with TRGJ1 or TRGJ2. The V and J ends lost 1 base and 3 bases, in that order; junction bases with no gene match: 6. In germline, CDR1 is EGSNGY, CDR2 YDSYNSKV. The CDR3 consists of 14 residues. CDR3 in DNA: TGTGCCACCTGGGACGGATATTCTTATTATAAGAAACTCTTT. Translation: CATWDGYSYYKKLF.

Notes on this clone: Possible read error: a much larger clone is one base away. The V gene is TRGV3, the J gene TRGJP. As TCRdb names no J gene, one was assigned here on the basis of a DNA match to germline. Germline assignment: CDR1 VTNTFY and CDR2 YDVSTARD (reference sequence). The CDR3 is 16 residues long. CDR3: CANWDNQELGKKIKVF. The CDR3 DNA sequence: TGTGCCAACTGGGACAACCAAGAGTTGGGCAAAAAAATCAAGGTATTT.

Concerning this clone: This likely reflects a read error, since a far larger clone is one base away. The CDR3 loop reads CALWEVVLGKKIKVF. CDR3 DNA sequence: TGTGCCTTGTGGGAGGTGGTTTTGGGCAAAAAAATCAAGGTATTT. J is TRGJP and V is TRGV9. The J gene, not given by TCRdb, was assigned here from a germline match of the nucleotide sequence. Germline assignment: CDR1 GITISATS and CDR2 ISYDGTV (reference sequence). This CDR3 contains 15 residues. Trimming removed 0 bases from V and 10 bases from J; junction bases left unmatched: 3.

In its sample, this clone is hyperexpanded. Other DNA sequences in this sample translate to the same CDR3. The V gene is TRGV9, the J gene TRGJP. TCRdb leaves out the J gene; it was filled in here by matching the DNA to germline. V trimming: 0 bases; J trimming: 6 bases; junction bases outside the gene matches: 2. CDR3 length equals 16 residues. Germline assignment: CDR1 GITISATS and CDR2 ISYDGTV (reference sequence). CDR3 sequence reads: CALWEVRELGKKIKVF. CDR3 in DNA: TGTGCCTTGTGGGAGGTGCGAGAGTTGGGCAAAAAAATCAAGGTATTT.

This clone was seen a handful of times. This rearrangement joins TRGV9 to TRGJP. The J gene, not given by TCRdb, was assigned here from a germline match of the nucleotide sequence. The junction had 0 bases not matched to a gene; V was cut back by 3 bases and J by 10 bases. CDR3 size: 13 residues. From germline, CDR1 is GITISATS and CDR2 ISYDGTV (reference sequence). The CDR3 sequence: CALWELGKKIKVF. CDR3 sequence (DNA): TGTGCCTTGTGGGAGTTGGGCAAAAAAATCAAGGTATTT.

The chain has TRGV9 and TRGJP. The J gene is not listed in TCRdb, so it was assigned here from a DNA match to germline. Germline V gene lookup returns CDR1 GITISATS and CDR2 ISYDGTV (reference sequence). The CDR3 sequence is 17 residues long. V lost 0 bases and J lost 3; bases outside the gene matches: 2. The CDR3 protein is CALWEVSQELGKKIKVF. The DNA for the CDR3 is TGTGCCTTGTGGGAGGTGTCGCAAGAGTTGGGCAAAAAAATCAAGGTATTT.